These T cell receptor beta chains were read from a single sample in a study of somatic mutations in cytotoxic T cells in rheumatoid arthritis. The data were produced by immunoSEQ multiplex PCR, yet TCRdb's version contains in-frame clones alone and is incomplete. The table lists about 29,000 clones, roughly 86% of them singletons. The sample was CD8+ T cells sorted from blood. Every receptor here comes from an adult with rheumatoid arthritis. Each CDR3 is given with its conserved first and last residue. D genes are given only for firm matches. A clone size is listed for some rows: how often the clone was seen (once, few, many), or a class if it is expanded.

>NA|TRBJ1-5|TRBV5-6|NA
CASSRNGIRHQPQHF
TGTGCCAGCAGCCGGAACGGGATCCGTCATCAGCCCCAGCATTTT
>NA|TRBJ2-1|TRBV5-1|TRBD1
CASRSGTGVNEQFF
TGCGCCAGCAGATCCGGGACAGGGGTCAATGAGCAGTTCTTC
>NA|TRBJ2-1|TRBV6-5|TRBD2
CASSINGGAHNEQFF
TGTGCCAGCAGTATAAACGGGGGGGCCCACAATGAGCAGTTCTTC
>NA|TRBJ2-1|TRBV4-3|TRBD2
CASSLKLAGFSNEQFF
TGCGCCAGCAGCTTAAAACTAGCGGGGTTTAGTAATGAGCAGTTCTTC
>NA|TRBJ2-7|TRBV5-1|NA
CASSFTQEDYEQYF
TGCGCCAGCAGCTTTACACAGGAGGACTACGAGCAGTACTTC
>NA|TRBJ2-7|TRBV4-1|TRBD2
CASSQVNSGNYEQYF
TGCGCCAGCAGCCAAGTAAACAGCGGGAACTACGAGCAGTACTTC
>NA|TRBJ2-3|TRBV21-1|NA
CASSKPTGGMDTQYF
TGTGCCAGCAGCAAACCTACAGGGGGCATGGATACGCAGTATTTT
>NA|TRBJ1-2|TRBV5-1|NA
CASSAGGWGYGYTF
TGCGCCAGCAGCGCCGGGGGTTGGGGCTATGGCTACACCTTC
>NA|TRBJ2-2|TRBV21-1|NA
CASSKEPQNTGELFF
TGTGCCAGCAGCAAAGAACCCCAGAACACCGGGGAGCTGTTTTTT
>NA|TRBJ2-1|TRBV19|NA
CASSITGGVHEQFF
TGTGCCAGTAGTATAACAGGGGGGGTTCATGAGCAGTTCTTC
>NA|TRBJ2-1|TRBV27|TRBD2
CASSFSGVGQFF
TGTGCCAGCAGTTTCAGCGGGGTTGGCCAGTTCTTC
>NA|TRBJ2-6|TRBV6-7|TRBD1
CASSYTLDRLFRSGANVLTF
TGTGCCAGCAGTTACACCCTGGACAGGTTATTTCGCTCTGGGGCCAACGTCCTGACTTTC
>NA|TRBJ2-2|TRBV29-1|TRBD2
CSVEAGGLNTGELFF
TGCAGCGTTGAAGCCGGGGGGTTAAACACCGGGGAGCTGTTTTTT
>once|TRBJ1-2|TRBV7-9|TRBD1
CASSLYPTGNYGYTF
TGTGCCAGCAGCCTTTACCCGACAGGGAACTATGGCTACACCTTC
>NA|TRBJ2-3|TRBV27|NA
CASSFSGPGSSTDTQYF
TGTGCCAGCAGTTTTTCGGGACCTGGGAGCTCCACAGATACGCAGTATTTT
>NA|TRBJ1-1|TRBV2|NA
CASSLSVEPRSTEAFF
TGTGCCAGCAGCCTTTCAGTAGAACCCCGGAGCACTGAAGCTTTCTTT
>NA|TRBJ1-1|TRBV7-3|NA
CASAFYANTEAFF
TGTGCCAGCGCTTTTTACGCGAACACTGAAGCTTTCTTT
>NA|TRBJ1-5|TRBV25-1|NA
CASSDQAGGDQPQHF
TGTGCCAGCAGTGACCAGGCGGGGGGGGATCAGCCCCAGCATTTT
>NA|TRBJ2-3|TRBV9|NA
CASSETFFSTDTQYF
TGTGCCAGCAGCGAGACCTTCTTTAGCACAGATACGCAGTATTTT
>few|TRBJ2-7|TRBV18|NA
CASSPPRAGTPYEQYF
TGTGCCAGCTCACCACCTAGGGCAGGGACCCCCTACGAGCAGTACTTC
>NA|TRBJ2-1|TRBV7-8|NA
CASSPGVTGNEQFF
TGTGCCAGCAGCCCGGGGGTGACGGGAAATGAGCAGTTCTTC
>few|TRBJ2-5|TRBV14|NA
CASSHFEETQYF
TGTGCCAGCAGCCATTTCGAGGAGACCCAGTACTTC
>few|TRBJ2-7|TRBV6-5|NA
CASSPAVGVEQYF
TGTGCCAGCAGCCCCGCCGTGGGGGTCGAGCAGTACTTC
>NA|TRBJ2-5|TRBV9|NA
CASSVDLSPQETQYF
TGTGCCAGCAGCGTAGACCTGTCCCCACAAGAGACCCAGTACTTC
>NA|TRBJ2-7|TRBV5-5|NA
CASSQLGYEQYF
TGTGCCAGCAGCCAACTAGGTTACGAGCAGTACTTC
>NA|TRBJ2-7|TRBV11-2|TRBD1
CASSLRTGQGYEQYF
TGTGCCAGCAGCTTACGAACGGGACAGGGCTACGAGCAGTACTTC
>NA|TRBJ2-7|TRBV30|TRBD1
CAWSTGTGLYEQYF
TGTGCCTGGAGTACCGGGACAGGGCTCTACGAGCAGTACTTC
>once|TRBJ2-7|TRBV7-6|NA
CASSQIRDPPYEQYF
TGTGCCAGCAGCCAAATCAGGGACCCACCCTACGAGCAGTACTTC
>NA|TRBJ2-5|TRBV27|TRBD1
CASSFQDRGKETQYF
TGTGCCAGCAGTTTTCAGGACAGGGGTAAAGAGACCCAGTACTTC
>NA|TRBJ1-2|TRBV6-5|NA
CASSYSGLPTDGYTF
TGTGCCAGCAGTTACTCCGGACTACCCACCGATGGCTACACCTTC
>NA|TRBJ2-1|TRBV2|NA
CASSPRTDTLDNEQFF
TGTGCCAGCAGTCCCCGGACGGACACTTTAGACAATGAGCAGTTCTTC
>NA|TRBJ1-4|TRBV7-9|NA
CASSSDGGSGEKLFF
TGTGCCAGCAGCTCCGACGGGGGCTCGGGTGAAAAACTGTTTTTT
>NA|TRBJ2-3|TRBV11-3|TRBD2
CASSLDSGRADTQYF
TGTGCCAGCAGCTTAGATAGCGGGAGGGCGGATACGCAGTATTTT
>NA|TRBJ2-3|TRBV15|TRBD2
CATSSRGGVTDTQYF
TGTGCCACCAGCTCACGGGGGGGGGTCACAGATACGCAGTATTTT
>NA|TRBJ2-3|TRBV11-2|NA
CASSLGLPGPSDTQYF
TGTGCCAGCAGCTTAGGGCTACCGGGACCTTCAGATACGCAGTATTTT
>NA|TRBJ1-2|TRBV7-9|NA
CATSAGRDYGYTF
TGTGCCACCTCCGCGGGACGGGACTATGGCTACACCTTC
>NA|TRBJ2-7|TRBV5-1|NA
CASSGKTHYEQYF
TGCGCCAGCAGCGGGAAGACCCACTACGAGCAGTACTTC
>once|TRBJ2-1|TRBV9|TRBD2
CASSVATEALAVYNEQFF
TGTGCCAGCAGCGTAGCTACGGAGGCCCTAGCGGTCTACAATGAGCAGTTCTTC
>once|TRBJ2-3|TRBV6-6|NA
CASTDDRLTDTQYF
TGTGCCAGCACTGATGACAGACTCACAGATACGCAGTATTTT
>NA|TRBJ2-7|TRBV28|NA
CASSSLAGRNYEQYF
TGTGCCAGCAGTTCCCTCGCCGGACGGAACTACGAGCAGTACTTC
>NA|TRBJ1-2|TRBV7-9|NA
CASSSGDGRNYGYTF
TGTGCCAGCAGCTCCGGGGACGGACGAAACTATGGCTACACCTTC
>NA|TRBJ1-2|TRBV21-1|NA
CASRRQGSEGYTF
TGTGCCAGCAGACGACAGGGATCGGAGGGCTACACCTTC
>NA|TRBJ2-5|TRBV4-2|TRBD1
CASSQYRGRQETQYF
TGTGCCAGCAGCCAATACAGGGGGCGGCAAGAGACCCAGTACTTC
>NA|TRBJ2-7|TRBV5-1|TRBD1
CASSFDRGFYEQYF
TGCGCCAGCAGCTTTGACAGGGGGTTCTACGAGCAGTACTTC
>NA|TRBJ1-2|TRBV4-2|NA
CASSQDREGPGYTF
TGTGCCAGCAGCCAAGATCGAGAGGGTCCTGGCTACACCTTC
>NA|TRBJ2-7|TRBV7-9|NA
CASGTRLGEQYF
TGTGCCAGCGGGACACGCCTGGGGGAGCAGTACTTC
>NA|TRBJ2-6|TRBV9|TRBD1
CASSVASGGAGPGANVLTF
TGTGCCAGCAGCGTAGCTTCAGGGGGCGCAGGGCCTGGGGCCAACGTCCTGACTTTC